These 15 T cell receptor beta chains came from one sample sequenced in a study of T cells in Graves' hyperthyroidism and ophthalmopathy. TCR beta CDR3 regions were amplified from RNA. The TCR CDR3 first-round RT-PCR relied on the HTBI primer set. Using its own MiXCR run on the multiplex PCR reads, TCRdb lists one record per CDR3 protein. The sample shows some 500,000 distinct CDR3 sequences, approximately 14% of them seen only once. Sequenced material: blood. Receptors originate from a woman aged 18-29 years with Graves' hyperthyroidism.

Turning to this clonotype: A junction end diverges from the germline sequence, so it may reflect a read error. The V gene is TRBV11-2, the J gene TRBJ2-1, with a possible D match to TRBD1 (5 bases). Per the germline V gene, CDR1 is SGHAT and CDR2 is FQNNGV. The length of the CDR3 is 13 residues. The CDR3 reads CASGLLQGNEQFF. CDR3 bases: TGTGCCAGCGGCTTACTTCAGGGCAATGAGCAGTTCTTC.

This clonotype was found many times. This chain joins TRBV14 and TRBJ2-3, with a weak D call TRBD2 (6 bases). This CDR3 comprises 16 residues. Looked up from germline, CDR1 is SGHDN and CDR2 is FVKESK. The ends were cut back, 4 bases at V and 2 bases at J, with 16 bases in the middle. CDR3 amino acids: CASSPPGLTNTDTQYF. DNA of the CDR3: TGTGCCAGCAGCCCGCCGGGACTGACGAACACAGATACGCAGTATTTT.

This clonotype was picked up many times. The gene calls are TRBV10-3 and TRBJ2-1; TRBD2 agrees at 11 bases. Germline CDR1 reads ENHRY; CDR2 reads SYGVKD. The CDR3 extends over 14 amino acids. V was clipped by 8 bases and J by 8 bases; unmatched bases: 8. DNA of the CDR3: TGTGCCATCGGCACTAGCGGGAGTGGCTATGAGCAGTTCTTC. Its translation: CAIGTSGSGYEQFF.

V gene TRBV6-2 or TRBV6-3 combines with J gene TRBJ2-7; D not certain. The CDR3 spans 15 residues. Germline V gives CDR1 MNHEY, CDR2 SVGEGT. With 0 bases removed from V and 2 bases from J, the gap between germline ends came to 11 bases. The CDR3, as DNA: TGTGCCAGCAGTTACTCGATTATCAGTGCCTACGAGCAGTACTTC. Amino acid sequence: CASSYSIISAYEQYF.

The chain couples TRBV7-3 to TRBJ2-1; tentative D call: TRBD2 (6 bases). The CDR3 runs 13 residues. Trimming took 5 bases from V and 5 from J, leaving 10 bases between them. Germline V gene sequence: CDR1 SGHTA, CDR2 FQGTGA. CDR3 loop: CASSPGVHNEQFF. The CDR3 DNA reads TGTGCCAGCAGCCCGGGAGTTCACAATGAGCAGTTCTTC.

The CDR3, as DNA: TGCGCCAGCCAATCCCCAGCGGGAGGGGAGACCCAGTACTTC. Translating gives CASQSPAGGETQYF. This chain connects TRBV5-1 to TRBJ2-5; the match to TRBD2 covers 10 bases. The germline CDR1 and CDR2 sequences are SGHRS and YFSETQ. Trimming removed 7 bases from V and 5 bases from J; junction bases left unmatched: 8. This CDR3 contains 14 residues.

This clonotype was counted at least ten times. At one of its ends the junction is not consistent with the germline gene, which may arise from a read error. The chain joins TRBV30 to TRBJ2-7, with D unresolved. From germline, CDR1 is GTSNPN and CDR2 SVGIG (reference sequence). This CDR3 has 13 residues. The DNA of the CDR3 is TGTGCCTGGAGTGGGCAGGAAAGATACGGGCAGTACTTC. It translates to CAWSGQERYGQYF.

This clonotype was observed at least ten times. The rearrangement joins TRBV2 to TRBJ2-3; 12 bases line up with TRBD2. This CDR3 spans 15 amino acids. Germline loops: CDR1 SNHLY, CDR2 FYNNEI. V shed 7 bases, J shed 4 bases, and the junction held 6 bases outside the gene matches. The CDR3 DNA reads TGTGCCAGCAATAGACTAGCGGGAGATTCAGATACGCAGTATTTT. Translated, it gives CASNRLAGDSDTQYF.

This clonotype has at least ten counts. V and J are TRBV20-1 and TRBJ1-3; D is unresolved. Germline CDR1 DFQATT, CDR2 SNEGSKA (reference sequence). The CDR3 sequence is 15 residues long. Trimming removed 2 bases from V and 0 bases from J, with 11 bases in between. The CDR3 loop reads CSARRPWFSGNTIYF. The DNA for the CDR3 is TGCAGTGCTAGAAGGCCCTGGTTCTCTGGAAACACCATATATTTT.

This clonotype was detected ten times or more. CDR3 nucleotide sequence: TGTGCCAGCAGTTCACTAGCGGGATCTGCCTACGAGCAGTACTTC. Its protein product is CASSSLAGSAYEQYF. The V gene is TRBV27, the J gene TRBJ2-7, with 10 bases that match TRBD2. Germline V gene sequence: CDR1 MNHEY, CDR2 SMNVEV (reference sequence). The CDR3 runs to 15 residues. Trimming removed 4 bases from V and 2 bases from J; junction bases left unmatched: 5.

Written as DNA, the CDR3 is TGCAGTGCTAGAGAGTGGGACGGGGCCTACAATGAGCAGTACGTC. This sequence encodes CSAREWDGAYNEQYV. This sequence joins TRBV20-1 and TRBJ2-1; either TRBD1 or TRBD2 may supply D (5 bases each). The J call may be wrong; the DNA end is better matched by TRBJ2-7. Germline CDR1 DFQATT, CDR2 SNEGSKA (reference sequence). This CDR3 contains 15 residues.

This clonotype was seen a handful of times. V usage is TRBV5-8 and J usage is TRBJ2-3; TRBD1 agrees at 11 bases. With 6 bases clipped from V and 5 bases from J, the junction kept 8 bases outside the gene matches. The CDR3 length is 15 residues. Germline V lookup: CDR1 SGHTS, CDR2 YDEGEE. The CDR3: CASNSGTGGKDTQYF. The CDR3 DNA sequence: TGTGCCAGCAACTCTGGGACAGGGGGTAAAGATACGCAGTATTTT.

This clonotype has ten or more counts. The rearrangement joins TRBV4-1 to TRBJ1-1; no definite D call. Germline values: CDR1 MGHRA, CDR2 YSYEKL. The CDR3 consists of 14 residues. V was shortened by 1 base and J by 4 bases, with 10 bases between the two germline ends. The CDR3 nucleotides read TGCGCCAGCAGCCAAGGGGCGGGGAGCACTGAAGCTTTCTTT. This translates into CASSQGAGSTEAFF.

This clonotype was found many times. J is TRBJ2-7 and V is TRBV20-1; a possible D gene is TRBD1 (5 bases). V lost 3 bases and J 0 bases, leaving 6 bases between the germline ends. CDR1 is DFQATT and CDR2 is SNEGSKA in the germline V gene (reference sequence). The CDR3 has 12 amino acids. The CDR3 region has the DNA TGCAGTGCTAGGGACAACTCCTACGAGCAGTACGTC. Translation gives CSARDNSYEQYV.

This clonotype has a count of ten or more. The J gene is TRBJ1-1, the V gene TRBV13, with D possibly being TRBD1 (5 bases). The germline V gene has CDR1 PRHDT and CDR2 FYEKMQ (reference sequence). V lost 5 bases and J 3 bases, leaving 16 bases between the germline ends. The CDR3 is made up of 15 amino acids. CDR3: CASSQPWTGHTEAFF. DNA for the CDR3: TGTGCCAGCAGCCAACCGTGGACGGGACACACTGAAGCTTTCTTT.